This T cell receptor (beta chain) emerged from a study of cytomegalovirus exposure and HLA in healthy donors. The CDR3 is made up of 11 amino acids. Germline V gene sequence: CDR1 MNHNS, CDR2 SASEGT. Trimming took 7 bases from V and 8 from J, leaving 10 bases between them. Researchers ran the PCR with 60 Vbeta and 13 Jbeta primers. Measured with immunoSEQ multiplex PCR; TCRdb has only the in-frame clones, and not every one. The sample holds approximately 110,000 clones, 76% seen once. The gene calls are TRBV6-1 and TRBJ2-3; D remains ambiguous. The sequenced material came from PBMCs. The receptor was isolated from a man aged 45-60 years in good health and CMV-seronegative. The CDR3 loop reads CASTPESTQYF. CDR3 nucleotide sequence: TGTGCCAGCACCCCGGAGTCTACGCAGTATTTT.